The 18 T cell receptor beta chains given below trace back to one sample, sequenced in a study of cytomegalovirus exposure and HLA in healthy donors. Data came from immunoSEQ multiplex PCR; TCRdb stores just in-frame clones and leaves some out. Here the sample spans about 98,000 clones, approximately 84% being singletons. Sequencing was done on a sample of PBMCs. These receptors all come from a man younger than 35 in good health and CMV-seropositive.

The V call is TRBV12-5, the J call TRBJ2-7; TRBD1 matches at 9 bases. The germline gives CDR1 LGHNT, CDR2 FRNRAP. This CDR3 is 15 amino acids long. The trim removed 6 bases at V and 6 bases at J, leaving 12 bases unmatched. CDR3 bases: TGTGCTAGTGGACCCCGGGGACAGGGCCTTTCCGAGCAGTACTTC. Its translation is CASGPRGQGLSEQYF.

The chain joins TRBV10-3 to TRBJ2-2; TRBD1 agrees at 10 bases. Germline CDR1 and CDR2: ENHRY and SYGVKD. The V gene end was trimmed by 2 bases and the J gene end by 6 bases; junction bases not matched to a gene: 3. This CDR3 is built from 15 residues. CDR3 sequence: CAISEGGTGAGELFF. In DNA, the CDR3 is TGTGCCATCAGTGAGGGGGGGACAGGGGCCGGGGAGCTGTTTTTT.

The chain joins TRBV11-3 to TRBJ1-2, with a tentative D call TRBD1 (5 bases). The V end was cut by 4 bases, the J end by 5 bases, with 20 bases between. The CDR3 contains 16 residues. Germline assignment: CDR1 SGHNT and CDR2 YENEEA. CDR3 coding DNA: TGTGCCAGCAGCTCCACCATGGCAGGGCCCTTTTATGGCTACACCTTC. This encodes CASSSTMAGPFYGYTF.

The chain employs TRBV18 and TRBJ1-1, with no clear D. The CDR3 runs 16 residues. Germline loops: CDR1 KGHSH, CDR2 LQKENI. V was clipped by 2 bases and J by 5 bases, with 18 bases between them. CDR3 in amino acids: CASSPGNPRAGTEAFF. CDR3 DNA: TGTGCCAGCTCACCAGGCAATCCGAGGGCGGGGACTGAAGCTTTCTTT.

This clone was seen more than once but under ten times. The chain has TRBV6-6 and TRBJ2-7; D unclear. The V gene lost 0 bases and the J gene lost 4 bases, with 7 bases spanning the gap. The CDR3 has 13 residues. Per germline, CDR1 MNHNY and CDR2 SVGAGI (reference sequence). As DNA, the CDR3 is TGTGCCAGCAGTTACTCGAATCAGTACGAGCAGTACTTC. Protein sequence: CASSYSNQYEQYF.

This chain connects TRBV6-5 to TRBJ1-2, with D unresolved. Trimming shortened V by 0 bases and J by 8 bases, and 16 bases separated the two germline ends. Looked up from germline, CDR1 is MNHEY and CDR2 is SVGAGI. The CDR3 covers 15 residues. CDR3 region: CASSYSEGSYGGYTF. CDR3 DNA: TGTGCCAGCAGTTACTCGGAGGGTAGTTACGGGGGCTACACCTTC.

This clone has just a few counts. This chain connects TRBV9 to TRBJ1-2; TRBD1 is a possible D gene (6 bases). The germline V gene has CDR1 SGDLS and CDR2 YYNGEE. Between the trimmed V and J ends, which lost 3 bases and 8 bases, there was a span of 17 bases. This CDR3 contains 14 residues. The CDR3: CASSEGGNELGYTF. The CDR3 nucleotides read TGTGCCAGCAGCGAGGGGGGGAATGAATTGGGCTACACCTTC.

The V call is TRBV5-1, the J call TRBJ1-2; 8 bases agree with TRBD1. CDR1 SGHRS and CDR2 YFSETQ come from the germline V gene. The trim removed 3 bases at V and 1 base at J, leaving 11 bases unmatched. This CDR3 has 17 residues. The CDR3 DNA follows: TGCGCCAGCAGCTATTGGGGCCGGACAGGGCTTAACTATGGCTACACCTTC. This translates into CASSYWGRTGLNYGYTF.

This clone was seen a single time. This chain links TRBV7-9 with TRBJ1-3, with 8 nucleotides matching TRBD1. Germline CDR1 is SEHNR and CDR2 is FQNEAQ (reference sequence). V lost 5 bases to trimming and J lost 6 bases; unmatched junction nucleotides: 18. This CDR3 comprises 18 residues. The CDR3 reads CASSMFPDRATLVNTIYF. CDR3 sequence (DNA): TGTGCCAGCAGCATGTTTCCGGACAGGGCAACTCTGGTAAACACCATATATTTT. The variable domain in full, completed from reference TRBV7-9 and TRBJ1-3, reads DTGVSQNPRHKITKRGQNVTFRCDPISEHNRLYWYRQTLGQGPEFLTYFQNEAQLEKSRLLSDRFSAERPKGSFSTLEIQRTEQGDSAMYLCASSMFPDRATLVNTIYFGEGSWLTVV.

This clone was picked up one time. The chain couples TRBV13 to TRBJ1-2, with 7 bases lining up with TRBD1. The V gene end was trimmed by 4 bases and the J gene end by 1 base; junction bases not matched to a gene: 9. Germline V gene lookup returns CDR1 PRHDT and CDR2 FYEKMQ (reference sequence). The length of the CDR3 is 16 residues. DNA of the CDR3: TGTGCCAGCAGCTCCGGGACAGTAGCTTATAACTATGGCTACACCTTC. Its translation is CASSSGTVAYNYGYTF.

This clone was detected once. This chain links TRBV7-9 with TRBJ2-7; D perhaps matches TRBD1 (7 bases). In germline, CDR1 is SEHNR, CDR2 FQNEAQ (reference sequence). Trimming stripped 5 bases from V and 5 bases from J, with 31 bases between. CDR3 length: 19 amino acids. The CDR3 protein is CASSQDQPLPGQRAHEQYF. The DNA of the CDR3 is TGTGCCAGCAGCCAGGATCAACCGCTCCCGGGACAGCGGGCCCACGAGCAGTACTTC.

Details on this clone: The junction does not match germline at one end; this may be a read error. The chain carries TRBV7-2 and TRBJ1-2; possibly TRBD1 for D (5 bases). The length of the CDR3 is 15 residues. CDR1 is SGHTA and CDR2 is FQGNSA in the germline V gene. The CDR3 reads CASRLDPDRALGYTF. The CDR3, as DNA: TGTGCCAGCAGATTAGATCCCGACAGAGCGCTTGGCTACACCTTC.

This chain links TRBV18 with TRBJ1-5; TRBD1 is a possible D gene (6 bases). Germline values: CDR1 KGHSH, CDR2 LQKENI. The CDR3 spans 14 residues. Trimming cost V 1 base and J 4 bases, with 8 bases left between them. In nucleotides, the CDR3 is TGTGCCAGCTCACCACGGGACACAAATCAGCCCCAGCATTTT. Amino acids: CASSPRDTNQPQHF.

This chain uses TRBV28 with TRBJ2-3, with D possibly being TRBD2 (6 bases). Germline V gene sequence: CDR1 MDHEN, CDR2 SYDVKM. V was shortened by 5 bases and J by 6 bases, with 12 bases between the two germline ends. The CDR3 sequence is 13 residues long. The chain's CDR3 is CASSQTRRDTQYF. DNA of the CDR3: TGTGCCAGCAGTCAGACTAGGAGGGATACGCAGTATTTT.

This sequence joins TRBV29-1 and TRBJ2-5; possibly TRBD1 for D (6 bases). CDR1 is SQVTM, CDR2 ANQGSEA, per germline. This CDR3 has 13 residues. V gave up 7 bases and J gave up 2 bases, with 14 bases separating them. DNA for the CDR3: TGCAGCGCCTCTACAGGGAATCAAGAGACCCAGTACTTC. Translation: CSASTGNQETQYF. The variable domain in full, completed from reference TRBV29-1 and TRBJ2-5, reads SAVISQKPSRDICQRGTSLTIQCQVDSQVTMMFWYRQQPGQSLTLIATANQGSEATYESGFVIDKFPISRPNLTFSTLTVSNMSPEDSSIYLCSASTGNQETQYFGPGTRLLVL.

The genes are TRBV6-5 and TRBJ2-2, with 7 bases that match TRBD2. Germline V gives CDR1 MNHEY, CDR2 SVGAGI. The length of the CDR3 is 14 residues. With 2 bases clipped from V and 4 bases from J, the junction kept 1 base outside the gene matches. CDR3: CASSYGGGTGELFF. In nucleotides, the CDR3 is TGTGCCAGCAGTTACGGGGGGGGCACCGGGGAGCTGTTTTTT.

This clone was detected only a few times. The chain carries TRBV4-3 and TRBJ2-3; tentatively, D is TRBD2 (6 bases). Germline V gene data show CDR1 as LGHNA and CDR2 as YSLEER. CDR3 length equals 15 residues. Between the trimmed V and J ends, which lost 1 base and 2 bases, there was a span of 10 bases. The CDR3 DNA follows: TGCGCCAGCAGCCAAGTTGGACTAAACACAGATACGCAGTATTTT. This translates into CASSQVGLNTDTQYF.

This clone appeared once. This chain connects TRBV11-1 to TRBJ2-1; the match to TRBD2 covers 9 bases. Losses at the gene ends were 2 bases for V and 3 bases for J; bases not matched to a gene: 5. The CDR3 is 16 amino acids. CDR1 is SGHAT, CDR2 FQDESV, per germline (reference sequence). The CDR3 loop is CASSLIVAGDYNEQFF. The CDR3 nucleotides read TGTGCCAGCAGCTTAATCGTAGCGGGAGACTACAATGAGCAGTTCTTC.